Listed below are T cell receptor beta chains from one sample, sequenced in a study of blood T cell repertoires in COVID-19. The table came from immunoSEQ multiplex PCR; TCRdb's copy has only in-frame clones and leaves some out. The sample records about 160,000 clones, roughly 79% being singletons. Source material: peripheral blood. These receptors were obtained from a woman over 75 with acute or convalescent COVID-19. Each CDR3 is given with its conserved first and last residue. D genes are given only for firm matches. Expanded clones are given a class, and other clones once, few, many or no size at all.

J	length	V	size	D	CDR3	DNA
TRBJ2-5	15	TRBV9	many	TRBD2	CASSVGAGTSETQYF	TGTGCCAGCAGCGTAGGAGCGGGAACGTCGGAGACCCAGTACTTC
TRBJ2-1	15	TRBV10-2	-	TRBD2	CASSVGLALGDEQFF	TGCGCCAGCAGTGTGGGACTAGCTCTGGGCGATGAGCAGTTCTTC
TRBJ2-2	20	TRBV4-1	once	TRBD2	CASSQDLLAGGPWGTGELFF	TGCGCCAGCAGCCAAGATCTCCTAGCGGGAGGGCCGTGGGGCACCGGGGAGCTGTTTTTT
TRBJ1-1	15	TRBV5-1	-	TRBD1	CASTPTGTVGTEAFF	TGCGCCAGCACCCCGACCGGGACAGTGGGCACTGAAGCTTTCTTT
TRBJ1-1	13	TRBV19	-	-	CASSISGNTEAFF	TGTGCCAGTAGTATTTCGGGGAACACTGAAGCTTTCTTT
TRBJ1-2	15	TRBV19	-	TRBD1	CASSIGRGLNYGYTF	TGTGCCAGTAGTATCGGCAGGGGGCTTAACTATGGCTACACCTTC
TRBJ1-5	14	TRBV3-1/TRBV3-2	-	-	CASSRGQSNQPQHF	TGTGCCAGCAGCCGAGGACAGAGCAATCAGCCCCAGCATTTT
TRBJ1-1	13	TRBV19	-	TRBD1	CATNDRGLTEAFF	TGTGCCACAAACGACAGGGGGCTCACTGAAGCTTTCTTT
TRBJ1-6	13	TRBV5-4	-	-	CASSFDSNTPLHF	TGTGCCAGCAGCTTCGACAGCAATACACCCCTCCACTTT
TRBJ2-7	13	TRBV25-1	-	-	CASSKGLAYEQYF	TGTGCCAGCAGTAAGGGACTCGCCTACGAGCAGTACTTC
TRBJ2-7	16	TRBV5-5	once	TRBD1	CASSLQPGQGFYEQYF	TGTGCCAGCAGCTTGCAACCGGGACAGGGGTTTTACGAGCAGTACTTC
TRBJ2-5	15	TRBV18	-	-	CASSPRDSTQETQYF	TGTGCCAGCTCACCACGGGACTCAACCCAAGAGACCCAGTACTTC
TRBJ1-5	16	TRBV7-6	-	TRBD1	CASSPQSGAGGQPQHF	TGTGCCAGCAGCCCTCAATCGGGGGCAGGGGGGCAGCCCCAGCATTTT
TRBJ2-1	14	TRBV2	-	TRBD2	CAARGLVSYNEQFF	TGTGCGGCCAGGGGACTAGTATCCTACAATGAGCAGTTCTTC
TRBJ1-4	17	TRBV7-6	few	TRBD1	CASSGQGEVSTNEKLFF	TGTGCCAGCTCCGGACAGGGCGAGGTCTCAACTAATGAAAAACTGTTTTTT
TRBJ2-5	15	TRBV9	-	TRBD2	CASSSRTSERETQYF	TGTGCCAGCAGCTCCCGGACTAGCGAACGGGAGACCCAGTACTTC
TRBJ2-3	15	TRBV24-1	-	-	CATSDSSVGTDTQYF	TGTGCCACCAGTGATTCTAGCGTGGGCACAGATACGCAGTATTTT
TRBJ2-1	14	TRBV11-2	-	TRBD1	CASSPGTGRDEQFF	TGTGCCAGCAGCCCCGGGACAGGGAGGGATGAGCAGTTCTTC
TRBJ2-3	13	TRBV6-5	-	-	CASTKSLTDTQYF	TGTGCCAGCACCAAGAGCCTAACAGATACGCAGTATTTT
TRBJ2-1	15	TRBV4-1	-	TRBD1	CASSSPMTGANEQFF	TGCGCCAGCAGCTCCCCCATGACAGGGGCCAATGAGCAGTTCTTC
TRBJ2-1	18	TRBV23-1	-	-	CASSQSESWYSSYNEQFF	TGCGCCAGCAGTCAATCTGAGAGTTGGTATAGCTCCTACAATGAGCAGTTCTTC
TRBJ1-5	16	TRBV19	-	-	CASSIRWSGFVQPQHF	TGTGCCAGTAGTATAAGGTGGTCAGGGTTTGTGCAGCCCCAGCATTTT
TRBJ2-5	14	TRBV9	-	-	CASSTRVSEGTQYF	TGTGCCAGCAGCACTCGAGTAAGCGAAGGGACCCAGTACTTC
TRBJ2-1	16	TRBV27	-	TRBD1	CASSILPGQGYNEQFF	TGTGCCAGCAGTATCCTTCCGGGACAGGGTTACAATGAGCAGTTCTTC
TRBJ2-1	14	TRBV3-1/TRBV3-2	-	-	CASSQYVSYNEQFF	TGTGCCAGCAGCCAATATGTGTCCTACAATGAGCAGTTCTTC
TRBJ2-1	15	TRBV7-2	-	TRBD2	CASSLSGGTYNEQFF	TGTGCCAGCAGCTTATCGGGAGGTACTTACAATGAGCAGTTCTTC
TRBJ1-4	15	TRBV6-6	-	-	CASRSPGRGDEKLFF	TGTGCCAGCAGGTCCCCGGGACGGGGGGACGAAAAACTGTTTTTT
TRBJ2-6	16	TRBV18	-	-	CASSLNRNSGANVLTF	TGTGCCAGCTCACTCAACAGGAACTCTGGGGCCAACGTCCTGACTTTC
TRBJ2-1	14	TRBV19	few	TRBD2	CASDQGLRNNEQFF	TGTGCCAGTGACCAGGGACTACGAAACAATGAGCAGTTCTTC
TRBJ1-2	16	TRBV15	once	TRBD1	CATSRALPGTGNGYTF	TGTGCCACCAGCAGAGCTCTGCCCGGGACAGGGAACGGCTACACCTTC
TRBJ2-2	17	TRBV5-6	-	-	CASIQLRDKVVTGELFF	TGTGCCAGCATCCAACTCCGGGACAAGGTTGTCACCGGGGAGCTGTTTTTT
TRBJ1-1	16	TRBV16	few	-	CASSPTGRGGNTEAFF	TGTGCCAGCAGCCCTACGGGCAGGGGCGGGAACACTGAAGCTTTCTTT
TRBJ2-1	15	TRBV9	-	-	CASSAEGRGYNEQFF	TGTGCCAGCAGCGCGGAGGGGCGGGGATACAATGAGCAGTTCTTC
TRBJ2-2	14	TRBV5-6	-	-	CASRRIMNTGELFF	TGTGCCAGCAGGCGTATTATGAACACCGGGGAGCTGTTTTTT
TRBJ2-7	13	TRBV29-1	few	-	CSATAYSSYEQYF	TGCAGCGCCACCGCCTACAGCTCCTACGAGCAGTACTTC
TRBJ1-1	14	TRBV3-1/TRBV3-2	-	-	CASSQDSGGGTAFF	TGTGCCAGCAGCCAAGATTCTGGAGGAGGGACGGCTTTCTTT
TRBJ2-7	12	TRBV5-1	-	-	CASSEQGYEQYF	TGCGCCAGCAGTGAACAGGGTTACGAGCAGTACTTC
TRBJ1-3	15	TRBV5-1	once	TRBD1	CASREQGNSGNTIYF	TGCGCCAGCAGAGAACAGGGGAACTCTGGAAACACCATATATTTT
TRBJ2-1	17	TRBV13	-	TRBD2	CASSPYLAGGPRNEQFF	TGTGCCAGCAGCCCTTACTTAGCGGGAGGGCCTCGTAATGAGCAGTTCTTC
TRBJ1-1	15	TRBV18	-	-	CASSPLLRGKAEAFF	TGTGCCAGCTCACCACTACTCAGGGGAAAGGCTGAAGCTTTCTTT
TRBJ1-5	12	TRBV19	-	-	CATTQGNQPQHF	TGTGCCACGACCCAGGGCAATCAGCCCCAGCATTTT
TRBJ1-2	15	TRBV3-1/TRBV3-2	-	-	CASSPNGWGYYGYTF	TGTGCCAGCAGCCCAAACGGCTGGGGCTACTATGGCTACACCTTC
TRBJ2-7	15	TRBV10-2	-	TRBD2	CASSRLAGASYEQYF	TGCGCCAGCAGCCGACTAGCGGGGGCCTCCTACGAGCAGTACTTC
TRBJ2-4	18	TRBV4-3	-	TRBD1	CASSHRDRGRGTKNIQYF	TGCGCCAGCAGCCACCGGGACAGGGGGCGCGGGACCAAAAACATTCAGTACTTC
TRBJ2-2	11	TRBV6-5	once	TRBD1	CASRTGMELFF	TGTGCCAGCAGGACAGGGATGGAGCTGTTTTTT
TRBJ2-5	13	TRBV10-3	-	-	CAISEARKETQYF	TGTGCCATCAGTGAAGCTAGAAAAGAGACCCAGTACTTC
TRBJ2-7	16	TRBV28	-	TRBD2	CASSLPSQTSVYEQYF	TGTGCCAGCAGTCTACCTTCCCAGACTAGCGTTTACGAGCAGTACTTC
TRBJ2-2	14	TRBV19	-	-	CASSISTKTGELFF	TGTGCCAGTAGTATAAGCACGAAGACCGGGGAGCTGTTTTTT
TRBJ2-1	14	TRBV27	-	TRBD2	CASSLAGGYNEQFF	TGTGCCAGCAGTCTAGCGGGAGGGTACAATGAGCAGTTCTTC
TRBJ1-2	16	TRBV5-4	-	TRBD1	CASSLGFSTGPYGYTF	TGTGCCAGCAGCTTGGGGTTTTCGACAGGGCCATATGGCTACACCTTC